The text below deals with one T cell receptor beta chain. Clones were read by immunoSEQ multiplex PCR, and TCRdb kept only the in-frame ones, dropping some. Among tens of thousands of clones listed, around nine tenths were seen once. Germline CDR1 and CDR2: LNHDA and SQIVND (reference sequence). Deletions cut 5 bases from V and 4 bases from J, with 17 bases between. The CDR3 has 15 amino acids. This specimen belongs to a study of T cell changes during pregnancy in multiple sclerosis. Sequences were derived from CD4+ T cells from peripheral blood mononuclear cells, sampled in the second trimester of pregnancy. This receptor was obtained from a female donor with multiple sclerosis, enrolled in a pregnancy study. The J gene is TRBJ1-1, the V gene TRBV19; possibly TRBD1 for D (5 bases). Here the CDR3 reads CASSRRKDIATEAFF. CDR3 sequence (DNA): TGTGCCAGTAGTCGACGAAAGGACATTGCCACTGAAGCTTTCTTT.